A selection of T cell receptor beta chains follows, all from one sample in a study of monozygotic twins with inflammatory bowel disease. Following a re-call of the 5' RACE reads, TCRdb has one entry per CDR3 protein and lacks DNA. This sample contains about 160,000 distinct CDR3 sequences. Sequenced input: blood. The receptor source for this set is a human donor with ulcerative colitis or Crohn's disease, or a healthy co-twin of an affected twin (not recorded which). Both conserved end residues are part of each CDR3. The order of the fields is CDR3 length, J gene, V gene, CDR3 protein.

CDR3 length: 14
J gene: TRBJ2-1
V gene: TRBV7-8
CDR3 protein: CASSFPTSGNEQFF

CDR3 length: 12
J gene: TRBJ1-1
V gene: TRBV6-5
CDR3 protein: CASSPGGNEAFF

CDR3 length: 15
J gene: TRBJ1-6
V gene: TRBV20-1
CDR3 protein: CSARATGGYFSPLHF

CDR3 length: 15
J gene: TRBJ1-5
V gene: TRBV28
CDR3 protein: CASSFADRPNQPQHF

CDR3 length: 13
J gene: TRBJ2-7
V gene: TRBV20-1
CDR3 protein: CSAPGHRGHEQYF

CDR3 length: 14
J gene: TRBJ2-5
V gene: TRBV5-1
CDR3 protein: CASTSPGTAETQYF

CDR3 length: 15
J gene: TRBJ1-5
V gene: TRBV19
CDR3 protein: CASSIAGISNQPQHF

CDR3 length: 15
J gene: TRBJ2-7
V gene: TRBV12-3/TRBV12-4
CDR3 protein: CASSYSTSGYYEQYF

CDR3 length: 14
J gene: TRBJ2-3
V gene: TRBV5-6
CDR3 protein: CASSLPTSTDTQYF

CDR3 length: 11
J gene: TRBJ1-2
V gene: TRBV20-1
CDR3 protein: CSAGAYPGYTF

CDR3 length: 14
J gene: TRBJ1-2
V gene: TRBV5-1
CDR3 protein: CASRTNRGNYGYTF

CDR3 length: 11
J gene: TRBJ1-2
V gene: TRBV27
CDR3 protein: CASKTGSGYTF

CDR3 length: 14
J gene: TRBJ1-2
V gene: TRBV5-8
CDR3 protein: CASSLDGTRQSYTF

CDR3 length: 16
J gene: TRBJ2-1
V gene: TRBV20-1
CDR3 protein: CSAGLGRPPTGNEQFF

CDR3 length: 14
J gene: TRBJ2-1
V gene: TRBV20-1
CDR3 protein: CSAQYSDLYNEQFF

CDR3 length: 12
J gene: TRBJ1-5
V gene: TRBV3-1
CDR3 protein: CASSHALGPQYF

CDR3 length: 13
J gene: TRBJ2-1
V gene: TRBV5-1
CDR3 protein: CASSAGQFLEQFF

CDR3 length: 16
J gene: TRBJ2-3
V gene: TRBV7-3
CDR3 protein: CASSSGLAGRADTQYF

CDR3 length: 13
J gene: TRBJ1-1
V gene: TRBV25-1
CDR3 protein: CASSESGVGQAFF

CDR3 length: 12
J gene: TRBJ2-5
V gene: TRBV25-1
CDR3 protein: CASIAGAETQYF

CDR3 length: 15
J gene: TRBJ1-2
V gene: TRBV29-1
CDR3 protein: CSVDFRLSSHYGYTF

CDR3 length: 17
J gene: TRBJ1-5
V gene: TRBV10-3
CDR3 protein: CAISEGPLDRGGQPQHF

CDR3 length: 15
J gene: TRBJ2-3
V gene: TRBV5-1
CDR3 protein: CASSLSGDRTDTQYF

CDR3 length: 15
J gene: TRBJ2-3
V gene: TRBV7-2
CDR3 protein: CASSLARQRTDTQYF

CDR3 length: 13
J gene: TRBJ1-2
V gene: TRBV7-2
CDR3 protein: CASSPQADYGYTF

CDR3 length: 15
J gene: TRBJ1-2
V gene: TRBV18
CDR3 protein: CASSPGHRGNYGYTF

CDR3 length: 13
J gene: TRBJ1-1
V gene: TRBV11-2
CDR3 protein: CASSLTQNTEAFF

CDR3 length: 14
J gene: TRBJ1-1
V gene: TRBV20-1
CDR3 protein: CSARDQTLNTEAFF

CDR3 length: 14
J gene: TRBJ2-7
V gene: TRBV7-2
CDR3 protein: CASSLRVITYEQYF

CDR3 length: 15
J gene: TRBJ2-2
V gene: TRBV5-6
CDR3 protein: CASSFLTTNTGELFF

CDR3 length: 14
J gene: TRBJ2-7
V gene: TRBV4-1
CDR3 protein: CASSQGDNAYEQYF

CDR3 length: 13
J gene: TRBJ2-5
V gene: TRBV29-1
CDR3 protein: CSVGQGSRETQYF

CDR3 length: 15
J gene: TRBJ1-6
V gene: TRBV7-2
CDR3 protein: CASTFSGTGNSPLHF

CDR3 length: 15
J gene: TRBJ2-2
V gene: TRBV5-4
CDR3 protein: CASSLTPGGTGELFF

CDR3 length: 20
J gene: TRBJ2-2
V gene: TRBV15
CDR3 protein: CATSRDFGGSGVPRTGELFF

CDR3 length: 15
J gene: TRBJ2-5
V gene: TRBV4-1
CDR3 protein: CASSQEGGEGETQYF

CDR3 length: 14
J gene: TRBJ1-1
V gene: TRBV3-1
CDR3 protein: CASSQDAAIAEAFF

CDR3 length: 14
J gene: TRBJ2-4
V gene: TRBV5-1
CDR3 protein: CASSLAGSSKTQYF

CDR3 length: 13
J gene: TRBJ1-2
V gene: TRBV10-3
CDR3 protein: CAISETTREGYTF

CDR3 length: 15
J gene: TRBJ1-2
V gene: TRBV5-4
CDR3 protein: CASSLGDRGRYGYTF

CDR3 length: 14
J gene: TRBJ2-7
V gene: TRBV27
CDR3 protein: CASSFGAGGYEQYF

CDR3 length: 14
J gene: TRBJ2-7
V gene: TRBV10-2
CDR3 protein: CASSEEGIGYEQYF